The rows below give T cell receptor beta chains drawn from one sample of a study of T-cell reconstitution after alpha-beta-depleted transplantation in children. TCRdb re-called the PCR reads through MiXCR, storing one row per CDR3 protein. The sample lists 800,000 to 1,000,000 distinct CDR3 sequences, roughly 29% occurring once. The material sequenced was PBMCs, mostly from graft donor cells, taken 360 days after TCRalphabeta/CD19-depleted stem cell transplant. The receptor source for this set is a boy younger than two who had a stem cell transplant for SCID, so the T cells may come from the graft donor. The CDR3 runs from the conserved cysteine through the conserved F or W. D genes are given only for firm matches. Size is stated for part of the rows, as once, few or many counts, or as a class when the clone is expanded.

J,D,size,V,CDR3,DNA
TRBJ1-1,TRBD1,many,TRBV5-1,CASSVGTGLNTEAFF,TGCGCCAGCAGCGTCGGGACAGGGCTGAACACTGAAGCTTTCTTT
TRBJ2-1,.,.,TRBV6-1,CASSGSRYNEQFF,TGTGCCAGCAGTGGAAGTAGGTACAATGAGCAGTTCTTC
TRBJ2-3,TRBD2,few,TRBV5-1,CASSLGGSHTDTQYF,TGTGCCAGCAGCTTAGGCGGGAGCCACACAGATACGCAGTATTTT
TRBJ2-3,.,.,TRBV5-6,CASGLAVADTQYF,TGTGCCAGCGGATTAGCGGTAGCGGATACGCAGTATTTT
TRBJ1-2,.,.,TRBV6-5,CASSYSDSDYGYTF,TGTGCCAGCAGTTACTCGGACTCAGACTATGGCTACACCTTC
TRBJ2-5,TRBD2,.,TRBV4-2,CASSQVVAGGLTQETQYF,TGTGCCAGCAGCCAAGTGGTAGCGGGGGGGCTGACGCAAGAGACCCAGTACTTC
TRBJ1-1,TRBD1,.,TRBV5-1,CASSFGAGGDEAFF,TGCGCCAGCAGCTTTGGAGCAGGGGGCGATGAAGCTTTCTTT
TRBJ2-3,.,.,TRBV2,CASRMGGPTDTQYF,TGTGCCAGCAGAATGGGGGGCCCCACAGATACGCAGTATTTT
TRBJ2-3,TRBD2,.,TRBV12-3/TRBV12-4,CASSLRGAGRVTQYF,TGTGCCAGCAGTTTACGAGGGGCGGGGAGGGTTACGCAGTATTTT
TRBJ2-7,.,few,TRBV12-3/TRBV12-4,CASSFLGGGYEQYF,TGTGCCAGCAGTTTTTTGGGGGGCGGATACGAGCAGTACTTC
TRBJ2-3,TRBD2,.,TRBV3-1,CASREAGGSTDTQYF,TGTGCCAGCAGAGAAGCGGGGGGTAGCACAGATACGCAGTATTTT
TRBJ1-2,TRBD1,few,TRBV5-1,CASSRQGRNYGYTF,TGCGCCAGCAGCCGACAGGGAAGGAACTATGGCTACACCTTC
TRBJ2-5,TRBD1,few,TRBV11-3,CASSARTGGQETQYF,TGTGCCAGCAGCGCCCGGACAGGGGGACAGGAGACCCAGTACTTC
TRBJ1-5,.,few,TRBV29-1,CSVRNGSNQPQHF,TGCAGCGTTCGAAACGGTAGCAATCAGCCCCAGCATTTT
TRBJ2-3,TRBD2,.,TRBV12-3/TRBV12-4,CASSLVGSGVGTDTQYF,TGTGCCAGCAGTTTGGTGGGTAGCGGGGTAGGTACAGATACGCAGTATTTT
TRBJ2-2,TRBD1,.,TRBV5-1,CASSLTTGARDGELFF,TGCGCCAGCAGCCTGACGACAGGGGCGAGGGACGGGGAGCTGTTTTTT
TRBJ2-3,.,.,TRBV5-1,CASSLDRIFTDTQYF,TGCGCCAGCAGCTTAGACAGGATCTTCACAGATACGCAGTATTTT
TRBJ2-3,.,few,TRBV12-3/TRBV12-4,CASRPGHRTDTQYF,TGTGCCAGCAGACCGGGACACCGCACAGATACGCAGTATTTT
TRBJ2-7,TRBD1,few,TRBV2,CASRRTGIYEQYF,TGTGCCAGCAGGCGGACAGGGATATACGAGCAGTACTTC
TRBJ1-1,.,.,TRBV19,CASSNKGWNTEAFF,TGTGCCAGTAGTAATAAAGGATGGAACACTGAAGCTTTCTTT
TRBJ1-3,.,.,TRBV7-9,CASSPEAFSGNTIYF,TGTGCCAGCAGCCCGGAGGCTTTCTCTGGAAACACCATATATTTT
TRBJ1-2,.,few,TRBV7-9,CASSLAGTLYGYTF,TGTGCCAGCAGCTTAGCTGGGACCCTCTATGGCTACACCTTC
TRBJ1-1,.,few,TRBV5-8,CASRRSVEAFF,TGTGCCAGCAGGAGGTCCGTCGAAGCTTTCTTT
TRBJ2-7,TRBD2,few,TRBV20-1,CSARPGLAGEVQYF,TGCAGTGCTAGACCGGGACTAGCGGGGGAAGTGCAGTACTTC
TRBJ2-2,TRBD2,few,TRBV10-3,CAIRKIAGDGELFF,TGTGCCATCAGAAAGATAGCGGGGGACGGGGAGCTGTTTTTT
TRBJ2-3,.,.,TRBV20-1,CSATHRAGTQYF,TGCAGTGCTACTCACAGGGCGGGTACGCAGTATTTT
TRBJ2-5,TRBD2,.,TRBV6-6,CASSSSGTRETQYF,TGTGCCAGCAGTTCATCCGGGACTAGAGAGACCCAGTACTTC
TRBJ1-1,TRBD1,once,TRBV29-1,CSGAGTGGNTEAFF,TGCAGCGGGGCAGGGACAGGTGGGAACACTGAAGCTTTCTTT
TRBJ2-7,.,few,TRBV12-3/TRBV12-4,CASSLVTDISYEQYF,TGTGCCAGCAGTTTAGTCACGGACATCTCCTACGAGCAGTACTTC
TRBJ2-1,.,.,TRBV9,CASSVVDRRTPIFF,TGTGCCAGCAGCGTAGTCGACAGGAGAACCCCAATCTTCTTC
TRBJ2-7,TRBD2,.,TRBV2,CASSAAAGAYEQYF,TGTGCCAGCAGTGCGGCAGCGGGGGCCTACGAGCAGTACTTC
TRBJ1-5,.,.,TRBV19,CASSIDDLVDQPQHF,TGTGCCAGTAGTATAGATGACTTGGTAGATCAGCCCCAGCATTTT
TRBJ2-3,.,.,TRBV10-3,CAISESAGIYTDTQYF,TGTGCCATCAGTGAGTCGGCGGGGATCTACACAGATACGCAGTATTTT
TRBJ2-2,.,.,TRBV7-2,CASRRSSNTGELFF,TGTGCCAGCAGACGATCTAGCAACACCGGGGAGCTGTTTTTT
TRBJ2-1,TRBD1,.,TRBV7-2,CASSRGQDLGGQFF,TGTGCCAGCAGCCGGGGACAGGACTTAGGGGGGCAGTTCTTC
TRBJ2-3,TRBD2,.,TRBV7-9,CASSFYPGLAGDTQYF,TGTGCCAGCAGCTTCTATCCGGGACTAGCGGGGGATACGCAGTATTTT
TRBJ2-5,.,.,TRBV29-1,CSVESEGETQYF,TGCAGCGTTGAGAGTGAAGGGGAGACCCAGTACTTC
TRBJ2-1,.,few,TRBV7-2,CASSLATARSNEQFF,TGTGCCAGCAGCTTAGCGACAGCCAGGAGTAATGAGCAGTTCTTC
TRBJ2-7,TRBD1,.,TRBV20-1,CSAFRTGQGEMEQYF,TGCAGTGCTTTTCGAACCGGACAGGGCGAAATGGAGCAGTACTTC
TRBJ2-3,.,few,TRBV4-3,CASSQDPAGTFTDTQYF,TGCGCCAGCAGCCAAGATCCCGCGGGGACGTTTACAGATACGCAGTATTTT
TRBJ1-2,.,.,TRBV15,CATSPVGIFGYGYTF,TGTGCCACCAGCCCGGTAGGAATTTTTGGCTATGGCTACACCTTC
TRBJ1-1,.,.,TRBV10-3,CAISESAGNTEAFF,TGTGCCATCAGTGAGTCGGCAGGGAACACTGAAGCTTTCTTT
TRBJ2-7,.,.,TRBV20-1,CSAVDRKARNEQYF,TGCAGTGCTGTTGACAGGAAGGCAAGGAACGAGCAGTACTTC
TRBJ2-1,.,.,TRBV4-1,CASSQDPGLYEQFF,TGCGCCAGCAGCCAAGATCCGGGACTCTATGAGCAGTTCTTC
TRBJ2-3,.,.,TRBV5-1,CASKGRDTDTQYF,TGCGCCAGCAAGGGCAGGGACACAGATACGCAGTATTTT
TRBJ2-6,.,few,TRBV28,CASASGGSGANVLTF,TGTGCCAGCGCATCTGGGGGGTCGGGGGCCAACGTCCTGACTTTC
TRBJ2-5,.,few,TRBV12-3/TRBV12-4,CASSPQSWGDQETQYF,TGTGCCAGCAGTCCCCAGTCTTGGGGGGACCAAGAGACCCAGTACTTC
TRBJ2-6,.,few,TRBV3-1,CASSQRSTGANVLTF,TGTGCCAGCAGCCAAAGATCCACTGGGGCCAACGTCCTGACTTTC
TRBJ2-3,TRBD1,.,TRBV28,CASSLSGTGEGTQYF,TGTGCCAGCAGTCTATCCGGGACAGGGGAAGGTACGCAGTATTTT
TRBJ1-2,TRBD1,few,TRBV6-1,CASSAGQGIAYGYTF,TGTGCCAGCAGTGCCGGACAGGGTATTGCCTATGGCTACACCTTC
TRBJ2-1,TRBD2,many,TRBV4-3,CASSQATSGGSNEQFF,TGCGCCAGCAGCCAAGCGACTAGCGGGGGGTCCAATGAGCAGTTCTTC
TRBJ1-1,.,many,TRBV7-2,CASSLNFFSRAFF,TGTGCCAGCAGCTTAAATTTCTTTAGTAGAGCTTTCTTT